The 16 T cell receptor beta chains below come from one sample, sequenced in a study of T cell responses to AZD1222 COVID-19 vaccine. Measured with immunoSEQ multiplex PCR; TCRdb has only the in-frame clones, and not every one. There are more than 80,000 clones in the sample; about 86% occur only once, and about a tenth lies in the top ten. This specimen consisted of peripheral blood, obtained on day 0 of MenACWY control vaccination. The receptor source for this set is an adult in good health.

Within the sample, this clone is medium-sized (0.01 to 0.1%). The V and J genes are TRBV6-2 or TRBV6-3 and TRBJ2-7; TRBD1 matches 9 bases. The CDR3 runs 15 residues. The V segment lost 4 bases and the J segment 2 bases; nucleotides outside the gene matches: 6. The germline V gene encodes CDR1 MNHEY and CDR2 SVGEGT. CDR3 DNA sequence: TGTGCCAGCAGTTCCTGGACAGGGGACACCTACGAGCAGTACTTC. Protein product: CASSSWTGDTYEQYF.

The chain has TRBV11-2 and TRBJ1-5, with a possible D match to TRBD1 (6 bases). Germline V gene sequence: CDR1 SGHAT, CDR2 FQNNGV. V was trimmed by 4 bases and J by 6 bases, leaving 16 bases between them. CDR3 length equals 15 residues. CDR3 sequence: CASSSMGGGGQPQHF. The DNA for the CDR3 is TGTGCCAGCAGCTCGATGGGTGGGGGCGGTCAGCCCCAGCATTTT.

The CDR3 loop is CASLGQGVEKLFF. CDR3 DNA sequence: TGTGCCAGTCTGGGACAGGGGGTTGAAAAACTGTTTTTT. This chain links TRBV28 with TRBJ1-4, with 11 nucleotides matching TRBD1. The germline V gene has CDR1 MDHEN and CDR2 SYDVKM. V lost 9 bases to trimming and J lost 7 bases; unmatched junction nucleotides: 4. The CDR3 is made up of 13 amino acids. Full variable domain (missing parts from reference TRBV28 and TRBJ1-4): DVKVTQSSRYLVKRTGEKVFLECVQDMDHENMFWYRQDPGLGLRLIYFSYDVKMKEKGDIPEGYSVSREKKERFSLILESASTNQTSMYLCASLGQGVEKLFFGSGTQLSVL.

This chain joins TRBV19 and TRBJ2-1; D gene uncertain. This CDR3 is built from 15 residues. V gave up 6 bases and J gave up 0 bases, with 12 bases separating them. CDR1 is LNHDA and CDR2 is SQIVND in the germline V gene (reference sequence). CDR3 protein: CASSPLSSSYNEQFF. In DNA, the CDR3 is TGTGCCAGTAGCCCCCTGAGTAGCTCCTACAATGAGCAGTTCTTC. Variable domain in full (rest from reference TRBV19 and TRBJ2-1): DGGITQSPKYLFRKEGQNVTLSCEQNLNHDAMYWYRQDPGQGLRLIYYSQIVNDFQKGDIAEGYSVSREKKESFPLTVTSAQKNPTAFYLCASSPLSSSYNEQFFGPGTRLTVL.

CDR3 region: CTTSWGTGTDTQYF. CDR3 nucleotides: TGCACCACCAGTTGGGGGACCGGCACAGATACGCAGTATTTT. J is TRBJ2-3 and V is TRBV29-1, with D possibly called TRBD1 or TRBD2 (5 bases each). There are 14 residues in the CDR3. Looked up from germline, CDR1 is SQVTM and CDR2 is ANQGSEA.

In its sample, this clone was seen once. V and J are TRBV7-2 and TRBJ2-2, with 7 bases that match TRBD2. V trimming: 5 bases; J trimming: 1 base; junction bases outside the gene matches: 7. The CDR3 spans 16 residues. CDR1 and CDR2 (germline): SGHTA, FQGNSA. CDR3 coding DNA: TGTGCCAGCAGCCGTTTGTCGGGGGGGAACACCGGGGAGCTGTTTTTT. Protein: CASSRLSGGNTGELFF.

This chain uses TRBV9 with TRBJ1-2; perhaps TRBD1 as D (5 bases). Germline values: CDR1 SGDLS, CDR2 YYNGEE. The CDR3 is 14 amino acids. The V end lost 0 bases, the J end lost 2 bases, and 8 bases lay between the germline ends. Written as DNA, the CDR3 is TGTGCCAGCAGCGTAGTGGGGGGAAACTATGGCTACACCTTC. The encoded protein is CASSVVGGNYGYTF.

The chain has TRBV6-6 and TRBJ1-5; D may be TRBD1 (5 bases). In germline, CDR1 is MNHNY, CDR2 SVGAGI (reference sequence). The germline V and J ends were trimmed by 5 bases and 7 bases, with 24 bases remaining between them. CDR3 length equals 17 residues. CDR3 in amino acids: CASSPPDKNRWAQPQHF. The DNA of the CDR3 is TGTGCCAGCAGTCCCCCAGATAAGAACAGGTGGGCACAGCCCCAGCATTTT.

The rearrangement links TRBV6-1 to TRBJ2-7; D is tentatively TRBD1 or TRBD2 (5 bases each). Trimming removed 3 bases from V and 2 bases from J, with 14 bases in between. The germline V gene encodes CDR1 MNHNS and CDR2 SASEGT. This CDR3 is 15 amino acids long. CDR3 loop: CASSDLGWGTYEQYF. CDR3 nucleotide sequence: TGTGCCAGCAGTGATCTCGGGTGGGGGACCTACGAGCAGTACTTC.

V and J are TRBV11-2 and TRBJ1-4; possible D gene TRBD1, 6 bases. The V end was cut by 5 bases, the J end by 1 base, with 14 bases between. This CDR3 is built from 16 residues. The V gene's germline CDR1 is SGHAT and CDR2 FQNNGV. Written as DNA, the CDR3 is TGTGCCAGCAGCCATCTGGACAGCCTAACTAATGAAAAACTGTTTTTT. Its protein product is CASSHLDSLTNEKLFF.

This chain joins TRBV7-9 and TRBJ2-1; D possibly corresponds to TRBD2 (5 bases). Between the trimmed V and J ends, which lost 5 bases and 0 bases, there was a span of 14 bases. The CDR3 runs to 16 residues. Looked up from germline, CDR1 is SEHNR and CDR2 is FQNEAQ (reference sequence). CDR3 DNA: TGTGCCAGCAGCCCACTAGATGGTAGCTCCTACAATGAGCAGTTCTTC. It yields the protein CASSPLDGSSYNEQFF.

V usage is TRBV20-1 and J usage is TRBJ2-1, with no clear D. Trimming stripped 3 bases from V and 3 bases from J, with 3 bases between. The CDR3 runs to 11 residues. The germline V gene encodes CDR1 DFQATT and CDR2 SNEGSKA (reference sequence). The CDR3 nucleotides are TGCAGTGCTAGTAACTACAATGAGCAGTTCTTC. Translating it yields CSASNYNEQFF.

The rearrangement joins TRBV3-1 (or the pseudogene TRBV3-2) to TRBJ2-3; TRBD2 agrees at 14 bases. The CDR3 spans 18 residues. V lost 1 base to trimming and J lost 1 base; unmatched junction nucleotides: 4. Looked up from germline, CDR1 is LGHDT and CDR2 is YNNKEL (reference sequence). This CDR3 reads CASSQGTSGGPGTDTQYF. The CDR3 DNA sequence: TGTGCCAGCAGCCAAGGGACTAGCGGGGGGCCCGGCACAGATACGCAGTATTTT.

The gene calls are TRBV7-2 and TRBJ2-3; D perhaps matches TRBD2 (5 bases). The CDR3 is 16 amino acids. V gave up 5 bases and J gave up 8 bases, with 23 bases separating them. Germline-derived CDR1 and CDR2 are SGHTA and FQGNSA. CDR3 DNA sequence: TGTGCCAGCAGCCTATCCTCCGGGGTGAGACGAACTACGCAGTATTTT. It yields the protein CASSLSSGVRRTTQYF.

The chain recombines TRBV4-2 with TRBJ2-7, with D perhaps matching TRBD2 (6 bases). This CDR3 has 15 residues. V was cut by 4 bases and J by 0 bases, with 13 bases left in between. In germline, CDR1 is LGHNA, CDR2 YNFKEQ. Here the CDR3 reads CASSPDYLYSYEQYF. CDR3 DNA sequence: TGTGCCAGCAGCCCGGACTATCTCTACTCCTACGAGCAGTACTTC.

This clone was counted a few times. The V gene is TRBV7-9, the J gene TRBJ2-6, with a tentative D call TRBD1 (7 bases). V dropped 5 bases and J dropped 0 bases, with 17 bases sitting between them. Germline CDR1 is SEHNR and CDR2 is FQNEAQ (reference sequence). There are 18 residues in the CDR3. The CDR3 loop is CASSQGVAAPSGANVLTF. For the CDR3, the DNA is TGTGCCAGCAGCCAGGGGGTAGCGGCCCCCTCTGGGGCCAACGTCCTGACTTTC.